What follows describes a single T cell receptor (beta chain). One base away lies a much larger clone, so this may be a sequencing read error. This is likely a read error, given that the CDR3 carries no conserved phenylalanine or tryptophan at its end. TCRdb redid the calling of the reads with MiXCR, one entry per CDR3 protein. Seen here are 310,000 or so distinct CDR3 sequences, 15% to 20% observed once, and the top ten hold around 12%. The data derive from a study of T cell repertoires in cytomegalovirus infection. The source material was PBMCs. This receptor was taken from a human donor in good health (CMV status not recorded). Some clones in this sample may be carry-over from other donors' samples.

CDR3 region: CASSPPPSGSTDTQYL. The CDR3 DNA is TGCGCCAGCAGCCCCCCACCCAGCGGAAGCACAGATACGCAGTATTTG. The chain carries TRBV4-1 and TRBJ2-3, with D perhaps TRBD2 (5 bases). Germline assignment: CDR1 MGHRA and CDR2 YSYEKL. V gave up 4 bases and J gave up 0 bases, with 14 bases separating them. This CDR3 has 16 amino acids.